This T cell receptor beta chain appears in the sequencing data of a study of T cell changes during pregnancy in multiple sclerosis. The table came from immunoSEQ multiplex PCR; TCRdb's copy has only in-frame clones and leaves some out. This table has some 67,000 clones, 92% appearing once. Germline V gene data show CDR1 as MNHNS and CDR2 as SASEGT. Trimming took 4 bases from V and 4 from J; bases not matched to a gene: 9. This CDR3 has 17 residues. The rearrangement links TRBV6-1 to TRBJ2-3; TRBD2 agrees at 12 bases. This sequence originates from a female donor with multiple sclerosis, enrolled in a pregnancy study. The sequenced sample was peripheral blood, obtained after pregnancy. The CDR3 DNA is TGTGCCAGCAGTGGACGACTAGCGGGAGTGGGCGCAGATACGCAGTATTTT. Translation: CASSGRLAGVGADTQYF.